Listed here are 23 T cell receptor beta chains from one sample, sequenced in a study of siplizumab effects on memory and regulatory T cells. Using immunoSEQ multiplex PCR, the repertoire was profiled, and TCRdb retains in-frame clones only, with some absent. The table shows around 100,000 clones, with approximately 90% occurring only once. Sequences were obtained from CD4+ T cells sorted from blood. The receptors were sampled from a human donor in good health.

This clone has only one observation. This chain uses TRBV4-2 with TRBJ2-6; no definite D call. Trimming stripped 1 base from V and 2 bases from J, with 15 bases between. Germline CDR1 reads LGHNA; CDR2 reads YNFKEQ. There are 18 residues in the CDR3. CDR3 DNA sequence: TGTGCCAGCAGCCAAGCGGGCCACACAATACCTGGGGCCAACGTCCTGACTTTC. Its protein is CASSQAGHTIPGANVLTF.

The chain recombines TRBV6-5 with TRBJ1-2; possible D gene TRBD1, 5 bases. Germline loops: CDR1 MNHEY, CDR2 SVGAGI. The CDR3 runs to 13 residues. Trimming pared 6 bases from V and 2 bases from J, leaving 10 bases between. This chain's CDR3 is CASSRQRNYGYTF. DNA for the CDR3: TGTGCCAGCAGCAGACAGCGAAACTATGGCTACACCTTC.

This chain connects TRBV25-1 to TRBJ1-4; D is uncertain. This CDR3 is 14 amino acids long. Germline-derived CDR1 and CDR2 are MGHDK and SYGVNS. The V and J ends lost 3 bases and 10 bases respectively, with 15 bases between them. CDR3 in DNA: TGTGCCAGCAGTGAGTACAGCGGGATTCTAAAACTGTTTTTT. As protein: CASSEYSGILKLFF.

The genes are TRBV9 and TRBJ2-7; D might be TRBD2 (5 bases). V was shortened by 4 bases and J by 6 bases, with 14 bases between the two germline ends. The CDR3 length is 13 residues. CDR1 and CDR2 (germline): SGDLS, YYNGEE. The CDR3 bases are TGTGCCAGCAGCCGAATAGGAGGCGGCGAGCAGTACTTC. It encodes CASSRIGGGEQYF.

The chain combines TRBV15 with TRBJ2-5; 8 bases are shared with TRBD2. The J segment lost 4 bases and the V segment lost 2 bases, leaving 9 bases of the junction unmatched. The CDR3 has 16 amino acids. Germline V gene sequence: CDR1 LNHNV, CDR2 YYDKDF (reference sequence). The CDR3 region has the DNA TGTGCCACCAGCAGACCGACCCTGCGGGGGGCAGAGACCCAGTACTTC. Translated, it gives CATSRPTLRGAETQYF.

V gene TRBV5-4 combines with J gene TRBJ1-1; the D is unclear. This CDR3 contains 13 residues. The germline V gene has CDR1 SGHNT and CDR2 YYREEE (reference sequence). The V end lost 4 bases, the J end lost 5 bases, and 12 bases lay between the germline ends. The CDR3 nucleotides are TGTGCCAGCAGCGGACCGCGTGGGACTGAAGCTTTCTTT. Protein sequence: CASSGPRGTEAFF.

This chain links TRBV5-4 with TRBJ2-3; D possibly corresponds to TRBD2 (6 bases). From germline, CDR1 is SGHNT and CDR2 YYREEE (reference sequence). The CDR3 consists of 17 residues. Trimming removed 7 bases at V and 0 bases at J, with 21 bases between. This chain's CDR3 is CASSSLIRDFSTDTQYF. CDR3 DNA: TGTGCCAGCTCCTCACTCATCCGGGACTTTAGCACAGATACGCAGTATTTT.

This chain joins TRBV18 and TRBJ2-7, with 7 positions matching TRBD2. V was pared by 7 bases and J by 1 base, with 7 bases of the junction left unmatched. CDR3 length equals 14 residues. Germline V gene sequence: CDR1 KGHSH, CDR2 LQKENI. DNA for the CDR3: TGTGCCAGCTTCTCCGGGACTACATCCTACGAGCAGTACTTC. Protein product: CASFSGTTSYEQYF. The full variable domain, with the rest looked up from reference TRBV18 and TRBJ2-7, is NAGVMQNPRHLVRRRGQEARLRCSPMKGHSHVYWYRQLPEEGLKFMVYLQKENIIDESGMPKERFSAEFPKEGPSILRIQQVVRGDSAAYFCASFSGTTSYEQYFGPGTRLTVT.

CDR3 DNA sequence: TGTGCCAGCAGCTTAAGTGGCACGGGGGTAAGAGCTTTCTTT. Translation gives CASSLSGTGVRAFF. V usage is TRBV7-9 and J usage is TRBJ1-1; D may be TRBD1 (5 bases). V lost 2 bases and J 10 bases, leaving 17 bases between the germline ends. Germline assignment: CDR1 SEHNR and CDR2 FQNEAQ (reference sequence). The CDR3 loop spans 14 amino acids.

Regarding this clone: At one boundary the junction diverges from the germline segment, which might be a read error. This chain uses TRBV6-6 with TRBJ2-5, with D hard to call. The length of the CDR3 is 14 residues. The V gene's germline CDR1 is MNHNY and CDR2 SVGAGI (reference sequence). The CDR3 protein is CAGSFGGGKETQYF. The CDR3 region has the DNA TGTGCCGGCAGCTTTGGCGGCGGTAAAGAGACCCAGTACTTC.

The rearrangement uses TRBV27 and TRBJ2-2; TRBD1 agrees at 7 bases. This CDR3 is 17 amino acids long. Looked up from germline, CDR1 is MNHEY and CDR2 is SMNVEV (reference sequence). V lost 4 bases, J lost 5 bases, and 13 bases stayed unmatched. DNA for the CDR3: TGTGCCAGCAGTTCCTTACAGGGGTCTCCTGGAACCGGGGAGCTGTTTTTT. This codes for CASSSLQGSPGTGELFF.

This clone is labeled medium-sized. The chain couples TRBV6-1 to TRBJ2-7; 8 nucleotides match TRBD2. The CDR3 extends over 15 amino acids. V trimming: 6 bases; J trimming: 7 bases; junction bases outside the gene matches: 14. The V gene's germline CDR1 is MNHNS and CDR2 SASEGT. In DNA form, the CDR3 reads TGTGCCAGCAGACCCGGGACTAGGACTTGGGGGGAGCAGTACTTC. This translates into CASRPGTRTWGEQYF.

Here the CDR3 DNA reads TGTGCCAGCAGTTACTCGCGGCAGGTTCTGTCCGAGCAGTACTTC. Its protein is CASSYSRQVLSEQYF. The rearrangement links TRBV6-5 to TRBJ2-7; the D is unclear. Trimming removed 0 bases at V and 6 bases at J, with 15 bases between. CDR3 length equals 15 residues. CDR1 MNHEY and CDR2 SVGAGI come from the germline V gene.

This clone has just one count. The chain joins TRBV5-5 to TRBJ2-5; D is possibly TRBD2 (5 bases). The V end lost 4 bases, the J end lost 2 bases, and 12 bases lay between the germline ends. CDR3 length: 14 amino acids. Germline CDR1 SGHKS, CDR2 YYEKEE (reference sequence). The chain's CDR3 is CASSKGREQETQYF. The CDR3 DNA is TGTGCCAGCAGCAAAGGACGGGAACAAGAGACCCAGTACTTC.

The chain employs TRBV15 and TRBJ2-3; no reliable D call. The V gene lost 3 bases and the J gene lost 4 bases, with 14 bases spanning the gap. There are 15 residues in the CDR3. In germline, CDR1 is LNHNV, CDR2 YYDKDF (reference sequence). This chain's CDR3 is CATSRAPPGPDTQYF. The CDR3, as DNA: TGTGCCACCAGCAGGGCCCCCCCTGGGCCAGATACGCAGTATTTT.

The V and J genes are TRBV29-1 and TRBJ2-7, with TRBD2 as a possible D gene (5 bases). The CDR3 consists of 13 residues. V dropped 3 bases and J dropped 5 bases, with 14 bases sitting between them. Germline-derived CDR1 and CDR2 are SQVTM and ANQGSEA. CDR3: CSVETGVYDEQYF. As DNA, the CDR3 is TGCAGCGTTGAGACCGGGGTTTACGACGAGCAGTACTTC.

V usage is TRBV7-3 and J usage is TRBJ2-1; D uncertain. Germline V gene lookup returns CDR1 SGHTA and CDR2 FQGTGA. Trimming cost V 5 bases and J 12 bases, with 17 bases left between them. This CDR3 is 13 amino acids long. The CDR3 DNA reads as TGTGCCAGCAGCCCCGAACCATTAGAGGTGCAGTTCTTC. Its translation is CASSPEPLEVQFF.

The chain uses TRBV7-6 and TRBJ2-7; D may be TRBD1 (6 bases). There are 14 residues in the CDR3. The V end lost 0 bases, the J end lost 7 bases, and 13 bases lay between the germline ends. CDR1 and CDR2 from the germline V gene are SGHVS and FNYEAQ. CDR3 DNA sequence: TGTGCCAGCAGCTTAGCTACGATCAGGGGTGAGCAGTACTTC. This encodes CASSLATIRGEQYF.

The V gene is TRBV14, the J gene TRBJ2-1; 8 nucleotides match TRBD2. The V segment lost 2 bases and the J segment 4 bases; nucleotides outside the gene matches: 7. Per the germline V gene, CDR1 is SGHDN and CDR2 is FVKESK. The CDR3 length is 16 residues. CDR3 sequence reads: CASSQTGGLVYNEQFF. The CDR3 region has the DNA TGTGCCAGCAGCCAAACGGGGGGACTAGTTTACAATGAGCAGTTCTTC.

The rearrangement uses TRBV25-1 and TRBJ1-2, with D unresolved. The V end was cut by 1 base, the J end by 7 bases, with 4 bases between. The CDR3 has 11 residues. Germline-derived CDR1 and CDR2 are MGHDK and SYGVNS. The CDR3 DNA is TGTGCCAGCAGTGAATTTTCTGGCTACACCTTC. Protein sequence: CASSEFSGYTF.

The chain employs TRBV19 and TRBJ2-7, with 10 bases that match TRBD1. After removal of 6 bases from V and 6 bases from J, the junction contained 8 bases not matched to a gene. This CDR3 has 14 amino acids. Germline V gives CDR1 LNHDA, CDR2 SQIVND (reference sequence). CDR3 in DNA: TGTGCCAGTAGCGGGGGACAGGGGCCTTCCGAGCAGTACTTC. Encoded protein: CASSGGQGPSEQYF.

This rearrangement joins TRBV27 to TRBJ1-2, with D uncertain. Looked up from germline, CDR1 is MNHEY and CDR2 is SMNVEV (reference sequence). The length of the CDR3 is 15 residues. V lost 2 bases to trimming and J lost 0 bases, with 10 bases between them. The CDR3 region is CASSLGGRTNYGYTF. The CDR3 bases are TGTGCCAGCAGTTTAGGTGGTAGAACTAACTATGGCTACACCTTC.

V gene TRBV30 combines with J gene TRBJ1-3, with unresolved D. V lost 0 bases, J lost 0 bases, and 6 bases lay in between. The CDR3 extends over 14 amino acids. Per germline, CDR1 GTSNPN and CDR2 SVGIG (reference sequence). The CDR3 coding sequence is TGTGCCTGGAGTGTACAGAGCTCTGGAAACACCATATATTTT. Translated, it gives CAWSVQSSGNTIYF. Together with reference TRBV30 and TRBJ1-3, the CDR3 gives the full variable domain: SQTIHQWPATLVQPVGSPLSLECTVEGTSNPNLYWYRQAAGRGLQLLFYSVGIGQISSEVPQNLSASRPQDRQFILSSKKLLLSDSGFYLCAWSVQSSGNTIYFGEGSWLTVV.